What follows are 9 T cell receptor beta chains derived from one specimen sequenced in a study of CD8+ T cells in alopecia areata. Extracted RNA was reverse transcribed, and the resulting cDNA served as sequencing template. TCRdb's table, derived via immunoSEQ multiplex PCR, lists solely in-frame clones and lacks some. The sample contains roughly 110,000 clones, none of them singletons. The sample was lesional skin. The receptors were sampled from a C3H/HeJ mouse with alopecia areata. For the strain, the MHC haplotype given is H2-k.

This clone turned up a few times. Gene labels here are mouse ones. The missing CDR3 end, 4 residues past where the read stops, is filled in from the germline J gene. The rearrangement joins TRBV13-1 to TRBJ2-4; D might be TRBD2 (6 bases). V dropped 0 bases and J dropped 1 base, with 9 bases sitting between them. The germline V gene has CDR1 NSHNY and CDR2 SYGAGN. The CDR3 length is 15 residues. CDR3 sequence: CASSDAVGGQNTLYF. The CDR3 DNA, read in part, is TGTGCCAGCAGTGATGCAGTGGGGGGTCAAAAC.

This clone was picked up a small number of times. The genes are named according to mouse. The CDR3 extends 4 residues past the end of the read, so its final part is completed from the germline J gene. The chain couples TRBV13-2 to TRBJ2-7; D possibly corresponds to TRBD2 (6 bases). This CDR3 spans 13 amino acids. Germline lookup yields CDR1 NNHNN and CDR2 SYGAGS (reference sequence). The CDR3 sequence: CASGDGDLYEQYF. CDR3 bases read: TGTGCCAGCGGTGATGGGGACTTATAT.

This clone has just a few counts. Gene names denote mouse genes. The CDR3 end falls 4 residues outside the read, so it is completed with the germline J gene. The gene calls are TRBV13-3 and TRBJ2-2, with 9 bases that match TRBD1. Germline-derived CDR1 and CDR2 are NNHDY and SYVADS. This CDR3 contains 15 residues. The junction had 7 bases not matched to a gene; V was cut back by 6 bases and J by 4 bases. Incomplete CDR3 DNA: TGTGCCAGCACCTTGGACAGGGGAAGCACCGGG. Residues: CASTLDRGSTG. The whole CDR3 reads CASTLDRGSTGQLYF.

This clone was counted a few times. Germline and genes here are mouse. Read data end 4 residues before the CDR3 end; the end is taken from the germline J gene. V is TRBV31 and J is TRBJ2-3, with unresolved D. The CDR3 extends over 14 amino acids. With 0 bases removed from V and 0 bases from J, the gap between germline ends came to 7 bases. The germline gives CDR1 GKSSPN, CDR2 SITVG. The CDR3 sequence is CAWSLTASAETLYF. The DNA read from the CDR3 is TGTGCCTGGAGTCTCACAGCTAGTGCAGAA.

This clone has a count of ten or more. Genes here carry mouse names. The read finishes 4 residues shy of the CDR3 end, and the germline J gene is used to complete it. The identical CDR3 is also encoded by other nucleotide sequences in the sample. The chain carries TRBV13-3 and TRBJ2-1; 7 bases are shared with TRBD1. The CDR3 has 15 amino acids. CDR1 and CDR2 (germline): NNHDY, SYVADS. V was clipped by 3 bases and J by 1 base; unmatched bases: 4. Partial CDR3 DNA: TGTGCCAGCAGTGCCTGGGACAGCAACTATGCT. It codes for CASSAWDSNYA. The full CDR3 protein is CASSAWDSNYAEQFF.

A note on this clone: Here the gene names and germline are mouse. The observed sequence ends 4 residues before the CDR3 terminus, with the missing tail filled in from the germline J gene. J is TRBJ2-1 and V is TRBV31, with 14 bases matching TRBD2. Germline CDR1 reads GKSSPN; CDR2 reads SITVG. This CDR3 has 16 residues. The J segment lost 3 bases and the V segment lost 0 bases, leaving 1 base of the junction unmatched. The CDR3 loop is CAWSLGTGGAYAEQFF. The sequenced CDR3 bases are TGTGCCTGGAGTCTAGGGACTGGGGGGGCCTATGCT.

Details on this clone: Mouse names are used for the genes. The read halts 4 residues ahead of the CDR3 end, with the missing end drawn from the germline J gene. The chain recombines TRBV31 with TRBJ1-1; weak D call: TRBD1 (6 bases). Trimming took off 2 bases at V and 0 bases at J, with 10 bases between the two ends. The CDR3 sequence is 14 residues long. Germline V gene sequence: CDR1 GKSSPN, CDR2 SITVG. The CDR3 sequence: CAWSSGAANTEVFF. CDR3 DNA (partial): TGTGCCTGGAGTTCAGGGGCAGCAAACACA.

In its sample, this clone was seen many times. These gene names are mouse names. The DNA ends 4 residues before the CDR3 does, and the rest of the CDR3 is filled in from the germline J gene. The chain carries TRBV13-2 and TRBJ2-1; 8 bases align to TRBD2. The germline gives CDR1 NNHNN, CDR2 SYGAGS (reference sequence). CDR3 length: 14 residues. V lost 3 bases, J lost 4 bases, and 3 bases stayed unmatched. Incomplete CDR3 DNA: TGTGCCAGCGGTGGACTGGGGAGTTATGCT. This gives the protein CASGGLGSYA. The CDR3 in its entirety is CASGGLGSYAEQFF.

Comment on this clone: The gene names here belong to mouse. The read halts 4 residues ahead of the CDR3 end, with the missing end drawn from the germline J gene. The V call is TRBV19, the J call TRBJ2-1; 13 positions match TRBD2. The length of the CDR3 is 15 residues. Per the germline V gene, CDR1 is FNHDT and CDR2 is SITEND (reference sequence). The ends lost 4 bases at V and 6 bases at J; junction bases unmatched: 4. CDR3 loop: CASSRTGGARAEQFF. The DNA read from the CDR3 is TGTGCCAGCAGTCGGACTGGGGGGGCCCGTGCT.